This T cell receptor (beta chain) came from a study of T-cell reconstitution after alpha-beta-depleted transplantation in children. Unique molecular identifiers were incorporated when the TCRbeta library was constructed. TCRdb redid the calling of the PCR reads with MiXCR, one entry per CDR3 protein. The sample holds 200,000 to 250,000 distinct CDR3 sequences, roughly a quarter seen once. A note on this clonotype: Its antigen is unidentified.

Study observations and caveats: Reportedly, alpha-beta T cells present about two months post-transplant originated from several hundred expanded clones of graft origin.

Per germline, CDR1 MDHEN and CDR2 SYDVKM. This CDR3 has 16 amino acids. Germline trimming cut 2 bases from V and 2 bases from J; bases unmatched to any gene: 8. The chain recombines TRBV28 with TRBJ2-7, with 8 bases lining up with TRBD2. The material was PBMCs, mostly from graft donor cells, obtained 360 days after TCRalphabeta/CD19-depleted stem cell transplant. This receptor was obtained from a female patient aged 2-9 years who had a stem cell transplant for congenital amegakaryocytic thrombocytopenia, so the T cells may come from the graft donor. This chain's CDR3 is CASSLPGLVSAYEQYF. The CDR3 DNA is TGTGCCAGCAGTTTACCGGGACTAGTCTCCGCCTACGAGCAGTACTTC.